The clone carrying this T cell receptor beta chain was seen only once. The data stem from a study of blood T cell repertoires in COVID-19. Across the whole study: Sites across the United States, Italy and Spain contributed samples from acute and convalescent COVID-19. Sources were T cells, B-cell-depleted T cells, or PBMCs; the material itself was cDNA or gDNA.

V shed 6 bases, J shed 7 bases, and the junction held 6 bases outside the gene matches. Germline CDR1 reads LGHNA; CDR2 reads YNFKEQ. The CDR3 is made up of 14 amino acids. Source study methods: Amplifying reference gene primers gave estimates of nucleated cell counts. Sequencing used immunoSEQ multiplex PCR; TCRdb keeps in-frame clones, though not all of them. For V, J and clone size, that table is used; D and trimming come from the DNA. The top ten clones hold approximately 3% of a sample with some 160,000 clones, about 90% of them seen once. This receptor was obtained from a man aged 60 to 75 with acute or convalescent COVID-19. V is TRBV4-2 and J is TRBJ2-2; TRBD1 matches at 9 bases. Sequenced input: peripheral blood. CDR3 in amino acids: CASRGDRANGELFF. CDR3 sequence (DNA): TGTGCCAGCAGAGGGGACAGGGCAAACGGGGAGCTGTTTTTT.